The source of this T cell receptor (beta chain) is a study of patients and donors after allogeneic stem cell transplantation. V lost 0 bases to trimming and J lost 3 bases, with 6 bases between them. Germline CDR1 and CDR2: SGHDT and YYEEEE. The CDR3 runs to 13 residues. MiXCR, applied by TCRdb to the RT-PCR reads, yields one record per CDR3 protein. The sample consists of some 880,000 distinct CDR3 sequences, around 17% of them appearing once. The chain is built from TRBV5-6 and TRBJ1-2; D remains unclear. The sample taken for sequencing was blood, either unsorted or a sorted T cell fraction (not recorded which). This sequence was found in a human donor who was either an allogeneic HSCT recipient or a stem cell or donor lymphocyte infusion donor (not recorded which). It is not recorded whose cells these are; they may come from a transplant donor. The CDR3 sequence: CASSLASDYGYTF. CDR3 coding DNA: TGTGCCAGCAGCTTGGCCTCGGACTATGGCTACACCTTC.